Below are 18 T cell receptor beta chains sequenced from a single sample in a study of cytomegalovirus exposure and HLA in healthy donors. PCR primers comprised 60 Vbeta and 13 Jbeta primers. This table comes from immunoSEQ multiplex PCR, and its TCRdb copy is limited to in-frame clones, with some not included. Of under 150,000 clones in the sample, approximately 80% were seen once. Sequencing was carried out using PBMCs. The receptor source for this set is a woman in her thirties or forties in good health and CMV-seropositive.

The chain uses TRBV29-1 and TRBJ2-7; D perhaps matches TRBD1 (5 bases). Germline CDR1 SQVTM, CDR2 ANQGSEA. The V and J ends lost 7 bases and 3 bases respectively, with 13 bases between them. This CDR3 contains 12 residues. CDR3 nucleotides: TGCAGCGCTACACAGGACCACTACGAGCAGTACTTC. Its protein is CSATQDHYEQYF.

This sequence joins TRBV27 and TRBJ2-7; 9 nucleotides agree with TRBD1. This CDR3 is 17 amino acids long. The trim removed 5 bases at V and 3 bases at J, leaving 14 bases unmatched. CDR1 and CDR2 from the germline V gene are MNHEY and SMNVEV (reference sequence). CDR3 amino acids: CASSGLTGQGWGYEQYF. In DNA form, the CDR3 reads TGTGCCAGCAGTGGATTAACGGGACAGGGCTGGGGCTACGAGCAGTACTTC.

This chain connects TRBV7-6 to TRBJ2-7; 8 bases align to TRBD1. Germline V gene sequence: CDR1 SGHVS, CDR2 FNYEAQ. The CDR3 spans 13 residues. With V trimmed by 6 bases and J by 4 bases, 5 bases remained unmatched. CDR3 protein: CASSRTGGYEQYF. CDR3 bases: TGTGCCAGCAGTCGTACAGGGGGATACGAGCAGTACTTC.

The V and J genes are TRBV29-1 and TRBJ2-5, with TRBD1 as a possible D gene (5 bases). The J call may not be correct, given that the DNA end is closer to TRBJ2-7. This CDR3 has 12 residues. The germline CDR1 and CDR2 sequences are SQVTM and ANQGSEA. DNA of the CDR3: TGCAGCGTTGAAGCGGGTGGGGCCGAGCAGTACTTC. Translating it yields CSVEAGGAEQYF.

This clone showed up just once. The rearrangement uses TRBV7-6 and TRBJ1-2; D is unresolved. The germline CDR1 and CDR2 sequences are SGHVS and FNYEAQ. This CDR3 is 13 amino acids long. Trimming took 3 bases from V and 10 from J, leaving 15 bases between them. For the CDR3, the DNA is TGTGCCAGCAGCTTCAAAGGTGGAGGACCCTACACCTTC. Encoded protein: CASSFKGGGPYTF.

This chain's CDR3 is CASSSGAITSGKETQYF. In nucleotides, the CDR3 is TGTGCCAGCAGCTCCGGAGCGATAACTAGCGGCAAGGAGACCCAGTACTTC. This chain links TRBV7-8 with TRBJ2-5; 8 bases are shared with TRBD2. CDR1 SGHVS and CDR2 FQNEAQ come from the germline V gene. This CDR3 comprises 17 residues. J gave up 5 bases and V 4 bases, and 15 bases lay outside the gene matches.

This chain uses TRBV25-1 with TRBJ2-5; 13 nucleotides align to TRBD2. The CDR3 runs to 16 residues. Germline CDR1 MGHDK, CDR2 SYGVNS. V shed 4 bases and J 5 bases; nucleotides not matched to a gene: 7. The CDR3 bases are TGTGCCAGCAGTGCCGGACTAGCGGGAGCCGGGGAGACCCAGTACTTC. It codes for CASSAGLAGAGETQYF.

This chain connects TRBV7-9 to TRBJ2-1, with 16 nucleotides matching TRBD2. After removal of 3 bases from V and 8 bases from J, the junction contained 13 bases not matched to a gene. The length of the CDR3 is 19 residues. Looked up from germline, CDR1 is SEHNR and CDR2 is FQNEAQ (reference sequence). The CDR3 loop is CASSFPPGTSGRGRDEQFF. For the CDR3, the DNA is TGTGCCAGCAGCTTTCCGCCTGGGACTAGCGGGAGGGGGAGGGATGAGCAGTTCTTC.

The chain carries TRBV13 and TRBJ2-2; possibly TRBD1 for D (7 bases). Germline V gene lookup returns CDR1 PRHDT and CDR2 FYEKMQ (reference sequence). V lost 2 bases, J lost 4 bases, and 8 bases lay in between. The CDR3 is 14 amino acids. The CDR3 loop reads CASSLQGGTGELFF. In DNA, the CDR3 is TGTGCCAGCAGCTTACAGGGGGGCACCGGGGAGCTGTTTTTT. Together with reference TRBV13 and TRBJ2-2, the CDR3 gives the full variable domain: AAGVIQSPRHLIKEKRETATLKCYPIPRHDTVYWYQQGPGQDPQFLISFYEKMQSDKGSIPDRFSAQQFSDYHSELNMSSLELGDSALYFCASSLQGGTGELFFGEGSRLTVL.

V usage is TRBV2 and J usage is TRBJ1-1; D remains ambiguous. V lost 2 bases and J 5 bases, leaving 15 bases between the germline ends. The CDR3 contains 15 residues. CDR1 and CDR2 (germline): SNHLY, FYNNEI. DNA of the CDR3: TGTGCCAGCAGTGAAATGGCGGGAGTAGGAACTGAAGCTTTCTTT. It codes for CASSEMAGVGTEAFF.

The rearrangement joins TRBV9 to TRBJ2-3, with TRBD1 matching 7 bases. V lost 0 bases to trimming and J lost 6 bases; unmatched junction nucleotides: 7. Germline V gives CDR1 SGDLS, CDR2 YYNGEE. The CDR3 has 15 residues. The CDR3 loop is CASSVGRGLPDTQYF. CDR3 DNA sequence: TGTGCCAGCAGCGTAGGAAGGGGGCTACCGGATACGCAGTATTTT.

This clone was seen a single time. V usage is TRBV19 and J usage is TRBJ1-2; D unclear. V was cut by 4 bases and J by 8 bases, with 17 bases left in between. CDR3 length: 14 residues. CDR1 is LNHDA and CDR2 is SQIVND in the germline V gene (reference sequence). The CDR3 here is CASSRGPLESGYTF. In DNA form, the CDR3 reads TGTGCCAGTAGTAGAGGGCCCTTAGAGAGCGGCTACACCTTC.

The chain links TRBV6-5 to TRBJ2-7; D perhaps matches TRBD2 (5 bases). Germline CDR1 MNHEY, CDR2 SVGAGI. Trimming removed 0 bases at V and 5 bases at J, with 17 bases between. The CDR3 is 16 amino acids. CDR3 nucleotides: TGTGCCAGCAGTTACTCGAATCCGGTCCTCGGGGACGAGCAGTACTTC. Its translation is CASSYSNPVLGDEQYF.

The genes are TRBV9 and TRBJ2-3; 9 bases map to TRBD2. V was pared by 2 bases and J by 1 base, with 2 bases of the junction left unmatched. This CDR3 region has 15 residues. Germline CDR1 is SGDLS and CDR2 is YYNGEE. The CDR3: CASSVRTSGTDTQYF. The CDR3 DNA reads TGTGCCAGCAGCGTCCGGACTAGCGGCACAGATACGCAGTATTTT.

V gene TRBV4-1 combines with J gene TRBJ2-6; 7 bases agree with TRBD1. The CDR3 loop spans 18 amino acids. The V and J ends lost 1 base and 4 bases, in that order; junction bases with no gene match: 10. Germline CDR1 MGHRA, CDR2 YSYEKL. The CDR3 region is CASSQGTQTGLGANVLTF. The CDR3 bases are TGCGCCAGCAGCCAAGGGACCCAGACAGGGCTGGGGGCCAACGTCCTGACTTTC.

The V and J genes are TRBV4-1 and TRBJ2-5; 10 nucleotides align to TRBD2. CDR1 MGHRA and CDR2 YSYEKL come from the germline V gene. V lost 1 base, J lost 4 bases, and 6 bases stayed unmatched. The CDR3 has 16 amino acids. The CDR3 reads CASSQGLAGEGETQYF. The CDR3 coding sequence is TGCGCCAGCAGCCAAGGGCTAGCGGGAGAGGGAGAGACCCAGTACTTC.

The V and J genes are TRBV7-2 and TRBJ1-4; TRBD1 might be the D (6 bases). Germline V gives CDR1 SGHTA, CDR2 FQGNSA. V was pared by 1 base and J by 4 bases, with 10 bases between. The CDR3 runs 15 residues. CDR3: CASSLDRAGNEKLFF. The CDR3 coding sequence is TGTGCCAGCAGCTTAGACAGGGCCGGTAATGAAAAACTGTTTTTT.

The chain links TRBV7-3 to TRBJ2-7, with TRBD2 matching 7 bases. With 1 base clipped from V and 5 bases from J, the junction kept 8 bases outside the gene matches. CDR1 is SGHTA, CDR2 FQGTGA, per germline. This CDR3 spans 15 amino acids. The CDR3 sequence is CASSLNGGRRNEQYF. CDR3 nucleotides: TGTGCCAGCAGCTTAAACGGCGGGAGAAGGAACGAGCAGTACTTC.